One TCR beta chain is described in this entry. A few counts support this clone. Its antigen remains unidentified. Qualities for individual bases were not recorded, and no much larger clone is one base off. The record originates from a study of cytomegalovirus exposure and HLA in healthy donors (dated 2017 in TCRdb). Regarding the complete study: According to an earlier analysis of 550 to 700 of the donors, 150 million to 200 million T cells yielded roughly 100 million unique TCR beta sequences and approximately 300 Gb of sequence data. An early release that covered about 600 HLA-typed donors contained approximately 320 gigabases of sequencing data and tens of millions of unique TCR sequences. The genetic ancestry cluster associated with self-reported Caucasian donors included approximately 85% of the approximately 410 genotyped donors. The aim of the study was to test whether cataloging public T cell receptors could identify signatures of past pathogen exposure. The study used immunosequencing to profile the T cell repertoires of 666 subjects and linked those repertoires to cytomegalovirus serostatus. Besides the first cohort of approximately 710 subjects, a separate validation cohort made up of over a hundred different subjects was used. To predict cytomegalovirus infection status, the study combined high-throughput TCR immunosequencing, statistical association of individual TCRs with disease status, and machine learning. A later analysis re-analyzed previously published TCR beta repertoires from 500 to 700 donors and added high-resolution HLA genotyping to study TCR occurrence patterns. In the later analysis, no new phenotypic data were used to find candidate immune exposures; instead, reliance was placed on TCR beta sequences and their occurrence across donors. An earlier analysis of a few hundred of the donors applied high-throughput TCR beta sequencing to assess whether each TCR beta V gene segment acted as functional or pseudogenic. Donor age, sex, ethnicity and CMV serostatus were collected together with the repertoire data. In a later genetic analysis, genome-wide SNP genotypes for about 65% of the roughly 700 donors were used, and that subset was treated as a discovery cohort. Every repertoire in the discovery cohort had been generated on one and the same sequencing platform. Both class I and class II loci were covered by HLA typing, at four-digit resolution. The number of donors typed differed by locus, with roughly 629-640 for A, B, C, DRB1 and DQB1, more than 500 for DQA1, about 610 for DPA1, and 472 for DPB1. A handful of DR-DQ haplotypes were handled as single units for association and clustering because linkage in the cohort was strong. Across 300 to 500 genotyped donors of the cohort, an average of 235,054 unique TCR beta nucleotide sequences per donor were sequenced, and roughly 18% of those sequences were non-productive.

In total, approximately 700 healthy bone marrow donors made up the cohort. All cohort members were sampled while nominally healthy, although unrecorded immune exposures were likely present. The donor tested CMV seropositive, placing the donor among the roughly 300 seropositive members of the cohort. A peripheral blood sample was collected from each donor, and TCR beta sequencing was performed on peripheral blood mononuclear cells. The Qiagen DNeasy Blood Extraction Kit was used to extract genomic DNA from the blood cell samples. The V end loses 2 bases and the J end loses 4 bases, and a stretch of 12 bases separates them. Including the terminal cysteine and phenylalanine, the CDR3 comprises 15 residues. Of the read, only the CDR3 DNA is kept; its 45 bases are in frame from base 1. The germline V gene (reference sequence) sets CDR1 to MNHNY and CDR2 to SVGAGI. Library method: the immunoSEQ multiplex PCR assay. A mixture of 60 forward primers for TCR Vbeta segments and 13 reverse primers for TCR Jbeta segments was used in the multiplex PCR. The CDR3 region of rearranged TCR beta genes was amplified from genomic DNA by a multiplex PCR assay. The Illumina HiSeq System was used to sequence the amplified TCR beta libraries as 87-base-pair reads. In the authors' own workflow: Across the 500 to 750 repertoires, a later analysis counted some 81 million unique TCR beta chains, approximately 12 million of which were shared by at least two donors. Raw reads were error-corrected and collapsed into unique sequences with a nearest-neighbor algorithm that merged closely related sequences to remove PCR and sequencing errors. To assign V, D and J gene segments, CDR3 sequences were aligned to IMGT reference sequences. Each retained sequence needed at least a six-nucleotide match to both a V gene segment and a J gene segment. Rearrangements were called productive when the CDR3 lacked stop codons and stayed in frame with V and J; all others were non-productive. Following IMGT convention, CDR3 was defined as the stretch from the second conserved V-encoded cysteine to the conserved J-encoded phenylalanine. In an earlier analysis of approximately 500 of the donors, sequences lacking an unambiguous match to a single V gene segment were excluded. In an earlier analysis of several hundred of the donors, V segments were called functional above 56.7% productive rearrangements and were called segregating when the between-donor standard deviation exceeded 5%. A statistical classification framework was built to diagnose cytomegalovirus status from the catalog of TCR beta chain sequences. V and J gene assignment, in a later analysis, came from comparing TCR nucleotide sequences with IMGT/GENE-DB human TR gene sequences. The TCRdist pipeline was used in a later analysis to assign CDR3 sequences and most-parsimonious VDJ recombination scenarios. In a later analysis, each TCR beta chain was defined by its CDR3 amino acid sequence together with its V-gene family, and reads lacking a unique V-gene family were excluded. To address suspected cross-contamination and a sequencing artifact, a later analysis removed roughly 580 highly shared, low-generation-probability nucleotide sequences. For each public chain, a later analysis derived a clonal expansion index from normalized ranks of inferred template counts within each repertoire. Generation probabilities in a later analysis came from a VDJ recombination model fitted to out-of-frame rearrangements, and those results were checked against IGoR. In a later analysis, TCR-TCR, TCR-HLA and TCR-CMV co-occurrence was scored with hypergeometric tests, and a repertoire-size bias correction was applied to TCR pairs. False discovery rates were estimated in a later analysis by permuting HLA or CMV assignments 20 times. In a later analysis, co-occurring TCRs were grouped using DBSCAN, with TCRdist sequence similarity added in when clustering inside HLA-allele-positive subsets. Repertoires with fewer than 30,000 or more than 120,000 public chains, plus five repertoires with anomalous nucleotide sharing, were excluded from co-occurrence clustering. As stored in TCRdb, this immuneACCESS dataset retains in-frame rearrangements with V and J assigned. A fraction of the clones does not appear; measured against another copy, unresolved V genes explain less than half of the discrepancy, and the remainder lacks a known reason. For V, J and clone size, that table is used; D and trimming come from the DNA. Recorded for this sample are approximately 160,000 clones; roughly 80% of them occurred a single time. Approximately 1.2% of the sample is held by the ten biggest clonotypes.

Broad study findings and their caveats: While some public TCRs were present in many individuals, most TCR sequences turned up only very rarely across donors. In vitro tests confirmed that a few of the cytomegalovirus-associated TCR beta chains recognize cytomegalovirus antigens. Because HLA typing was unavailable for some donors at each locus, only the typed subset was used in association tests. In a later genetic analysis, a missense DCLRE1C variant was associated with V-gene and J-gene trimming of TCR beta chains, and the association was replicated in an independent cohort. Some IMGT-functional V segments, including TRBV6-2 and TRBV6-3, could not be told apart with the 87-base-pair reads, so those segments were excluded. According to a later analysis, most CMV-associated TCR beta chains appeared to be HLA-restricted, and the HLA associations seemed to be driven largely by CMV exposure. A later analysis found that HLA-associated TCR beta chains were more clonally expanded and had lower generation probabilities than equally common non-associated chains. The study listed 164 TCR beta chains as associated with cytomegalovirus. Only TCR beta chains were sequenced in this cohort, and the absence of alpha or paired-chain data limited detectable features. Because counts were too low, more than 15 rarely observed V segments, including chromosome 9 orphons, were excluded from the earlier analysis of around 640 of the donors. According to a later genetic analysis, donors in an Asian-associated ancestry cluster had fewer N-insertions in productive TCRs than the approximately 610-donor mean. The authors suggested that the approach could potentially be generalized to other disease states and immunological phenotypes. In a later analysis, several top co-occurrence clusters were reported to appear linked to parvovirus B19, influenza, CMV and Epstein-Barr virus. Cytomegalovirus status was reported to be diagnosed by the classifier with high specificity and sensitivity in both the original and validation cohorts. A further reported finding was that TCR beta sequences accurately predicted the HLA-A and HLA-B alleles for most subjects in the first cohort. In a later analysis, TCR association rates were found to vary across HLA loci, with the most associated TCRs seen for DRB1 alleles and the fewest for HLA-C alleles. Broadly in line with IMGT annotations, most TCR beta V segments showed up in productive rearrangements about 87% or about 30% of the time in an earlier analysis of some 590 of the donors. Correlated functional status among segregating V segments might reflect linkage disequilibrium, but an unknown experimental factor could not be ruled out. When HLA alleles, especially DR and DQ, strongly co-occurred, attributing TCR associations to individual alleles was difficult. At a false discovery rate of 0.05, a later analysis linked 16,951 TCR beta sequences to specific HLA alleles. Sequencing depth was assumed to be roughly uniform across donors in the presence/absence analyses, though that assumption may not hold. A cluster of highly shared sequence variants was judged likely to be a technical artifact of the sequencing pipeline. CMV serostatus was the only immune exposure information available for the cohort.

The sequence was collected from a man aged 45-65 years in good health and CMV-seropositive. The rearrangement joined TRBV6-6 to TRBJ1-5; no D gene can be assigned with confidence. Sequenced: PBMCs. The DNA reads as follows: TGTGCCAGCAGTTACCGGGAGGGAGTGAATCAGCCCCAGCATTTT. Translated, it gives CASSYREGVNQPQHF.